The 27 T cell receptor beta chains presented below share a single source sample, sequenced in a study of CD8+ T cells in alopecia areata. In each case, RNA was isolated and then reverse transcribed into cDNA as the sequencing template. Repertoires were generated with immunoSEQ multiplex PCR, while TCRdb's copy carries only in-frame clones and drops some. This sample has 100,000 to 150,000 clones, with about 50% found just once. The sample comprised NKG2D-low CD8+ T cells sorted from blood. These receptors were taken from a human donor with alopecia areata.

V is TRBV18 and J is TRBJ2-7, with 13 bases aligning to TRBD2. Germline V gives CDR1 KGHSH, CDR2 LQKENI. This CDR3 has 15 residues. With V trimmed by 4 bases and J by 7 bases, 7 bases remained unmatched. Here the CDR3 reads CASSLTGTSGIEQYF. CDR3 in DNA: TGTGCCAGCTCACTCACCGGGACTAGCGGGATTGAGCAGTACTTC.

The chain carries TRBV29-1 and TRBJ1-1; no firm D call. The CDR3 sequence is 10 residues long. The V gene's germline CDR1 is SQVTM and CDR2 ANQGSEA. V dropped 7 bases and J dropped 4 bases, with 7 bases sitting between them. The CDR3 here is CSAEFTEAFF. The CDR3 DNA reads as TGCAGCGCCGAATTCACTGAAGCTTTCTTT.

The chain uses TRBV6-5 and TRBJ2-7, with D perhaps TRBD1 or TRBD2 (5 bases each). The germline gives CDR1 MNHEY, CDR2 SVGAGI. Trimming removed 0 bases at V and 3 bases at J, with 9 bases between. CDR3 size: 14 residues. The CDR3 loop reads CASSYSGTYYEQYF. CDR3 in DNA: TGTGCCAGCAGTTACTCTGGGACCTACTACGAGCAGTACTTC.

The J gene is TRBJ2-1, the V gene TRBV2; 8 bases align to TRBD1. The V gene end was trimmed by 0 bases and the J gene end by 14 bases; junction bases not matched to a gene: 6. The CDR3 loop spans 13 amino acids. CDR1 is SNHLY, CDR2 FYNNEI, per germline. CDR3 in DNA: TGTGCCAGCAGTGAAGCGCCTGGGACAGGCAAGTTCTTC. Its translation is CASSEAPGTGKFF.

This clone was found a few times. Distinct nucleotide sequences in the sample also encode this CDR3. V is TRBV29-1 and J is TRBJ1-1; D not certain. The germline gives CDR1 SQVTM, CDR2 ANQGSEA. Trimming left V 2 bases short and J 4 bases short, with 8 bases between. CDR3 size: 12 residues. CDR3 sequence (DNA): TGCAGCGTTGAAACGGGTAGCACTGAAGCTTTCTTT. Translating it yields CSVETGSTEAFF.

In DNA form, the CDR3 reads TGCGCCAGCAGCTTGGATGGCAGTGACGTCCTGACTTTC. This sequence encodes CASSLDGSDVLTF. J is TRBJ2-6 and V is TRBV5-1, with D unresolved. CDR1 SGHRS and CDR2 YFSETQ come from the germline V gene. Trimming cost V 0 bases and J 11 bases, with 9 bases left between them. The CDR3 loop spans 13 amino acids.

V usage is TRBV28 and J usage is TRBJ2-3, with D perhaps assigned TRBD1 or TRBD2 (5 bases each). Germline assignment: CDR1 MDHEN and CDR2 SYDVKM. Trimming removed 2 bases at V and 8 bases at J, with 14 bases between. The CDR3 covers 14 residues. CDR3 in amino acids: CASSLGGRVPTQYF. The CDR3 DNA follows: TGTGCCAGCAGTTTAGGGGGACGAGTGCCTACGCAGTATTTT.

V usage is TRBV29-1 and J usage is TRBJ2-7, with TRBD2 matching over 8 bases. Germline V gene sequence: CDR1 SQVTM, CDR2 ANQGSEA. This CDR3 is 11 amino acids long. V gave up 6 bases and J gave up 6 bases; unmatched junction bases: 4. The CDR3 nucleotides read TGCAGCGTATCCAGCGGGAGCGAGCAGTACTTC. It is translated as CSVSSGSEQYF.

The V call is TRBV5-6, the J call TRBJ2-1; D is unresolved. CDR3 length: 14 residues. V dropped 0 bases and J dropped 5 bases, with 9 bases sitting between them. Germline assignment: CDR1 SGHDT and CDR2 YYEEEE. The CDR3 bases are TGTGCCAGCAGCTTGGCCCTAGATAACAATGAGCAGTTCTTC. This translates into CASSLALDNNEQFF.

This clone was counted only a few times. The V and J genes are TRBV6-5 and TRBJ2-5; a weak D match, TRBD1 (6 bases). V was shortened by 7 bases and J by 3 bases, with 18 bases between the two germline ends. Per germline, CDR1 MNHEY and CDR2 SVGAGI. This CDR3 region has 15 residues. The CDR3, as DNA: TGTGCCAGCACCAAAAGGGGGACGGTAAAAGAGACCCAGTACTTC. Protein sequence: CASTKRGTVKETQYF.

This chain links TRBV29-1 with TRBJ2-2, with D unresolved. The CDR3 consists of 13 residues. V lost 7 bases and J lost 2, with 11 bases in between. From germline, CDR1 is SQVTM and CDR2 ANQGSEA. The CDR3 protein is CSAPGANTGELFF. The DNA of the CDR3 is TGCAGCGCCCCTGGTGCTAACACCGGGGAGCTGTTTTTT.

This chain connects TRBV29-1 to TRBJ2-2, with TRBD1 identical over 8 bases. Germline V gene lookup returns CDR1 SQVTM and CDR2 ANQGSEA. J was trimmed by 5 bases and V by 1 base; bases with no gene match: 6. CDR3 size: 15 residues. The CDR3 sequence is CSVEGQGLGTGELFF. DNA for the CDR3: TGCAGCGTTGAAGGACAGGGGCTAGGAACCGGGGAGCTGTTTTTT.

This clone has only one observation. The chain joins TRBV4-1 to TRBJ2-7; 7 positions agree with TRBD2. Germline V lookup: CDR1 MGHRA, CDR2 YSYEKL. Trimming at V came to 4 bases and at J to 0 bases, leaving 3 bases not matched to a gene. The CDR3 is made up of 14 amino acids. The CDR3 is CASSLGGSSYEQYF. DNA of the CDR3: TGCGCCAGCAGCCTCGGGGGGAGCTCCTACGAGCAGTACTTC.

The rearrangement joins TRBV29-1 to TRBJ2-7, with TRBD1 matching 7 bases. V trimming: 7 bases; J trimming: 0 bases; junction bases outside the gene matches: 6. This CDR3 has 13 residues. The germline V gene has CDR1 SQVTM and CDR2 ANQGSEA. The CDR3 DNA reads TGCAGCGGGAGACAGGGTTTCTCCTACGAGCAGTACTTC. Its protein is CSGRQGFSYEQYF.

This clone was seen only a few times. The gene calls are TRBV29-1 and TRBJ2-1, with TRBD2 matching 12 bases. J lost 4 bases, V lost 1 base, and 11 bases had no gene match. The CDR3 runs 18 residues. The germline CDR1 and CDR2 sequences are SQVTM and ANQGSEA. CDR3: CSVEVFRLAGGKYNEQFF. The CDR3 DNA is TGCAGCGTTGAAGTATTCAGGCTAGCGGGAGGGAAATACAATGAGCAGTTCTTC.

This chain's CDR3 is CASSYQKEQFF. In DNA, the CDR3 is TGCGCCAGCAGCTACCAGAAGGAGCAGTTCTTC. This chain links TRBV4-1 with TRBJ2-1; no definite D call. The V end was cut by 5 bases, the J end by 10 bases, with 9 bases between. The CDR3 spans 11 residues. Germline V gene data show CDR1 as MGHRA and CDR2 as YSYEKL.

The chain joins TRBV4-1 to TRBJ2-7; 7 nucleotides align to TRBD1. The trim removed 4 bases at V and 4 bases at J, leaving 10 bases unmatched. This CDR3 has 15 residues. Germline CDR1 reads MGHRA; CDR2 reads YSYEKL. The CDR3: CASSPYGTGEYEQYF. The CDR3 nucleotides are TGCGCCAGCAGCCCCTACGGAACAGGGGAATACGAGCAGTACTTC.

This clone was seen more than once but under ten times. In nucleotides, the CDR3 is TGTGCCAGCAGCCCCGGGTCGGCGATGGGGGAGACCCAGTACTTC. Its protein product is CASSPGSAMGETQYF. This sequence joins TRBV2 and TRBJ2-5; D unclear. The V end lost 6 bases, the J end lost 5 bases, and 19 bases lay between the germline ends. The CDR3 runs 15 residues. The germline V gene encodes CDR1 SNHLY and CDR2 FYNNEI.

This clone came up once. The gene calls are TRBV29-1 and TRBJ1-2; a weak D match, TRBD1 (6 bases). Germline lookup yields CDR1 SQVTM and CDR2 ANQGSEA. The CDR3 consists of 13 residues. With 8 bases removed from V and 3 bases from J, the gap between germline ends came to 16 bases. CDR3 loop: CSTRGGQDYGYTF. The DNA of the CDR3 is TGCAGCACCCGTGGGGGGCAGGACTATGGCTACACCTTC.

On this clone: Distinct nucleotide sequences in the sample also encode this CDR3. As DNA, the CDR3 is TGTGCCAGCAGTTTAGGACCGTCCTACGAGCAGTACTTC. Its protein is CASSLGPSYEQYF. The V and J genes are TRBV27 and TRBJ2-7; D uncertain. V was pared by 2 bases and J by 1 base, with 6 bases between. Germline V gene sequence: CDR1 MNHEY, CDR2 SMNVEV (reference sequence). This CDR3 is built from 13 residues.

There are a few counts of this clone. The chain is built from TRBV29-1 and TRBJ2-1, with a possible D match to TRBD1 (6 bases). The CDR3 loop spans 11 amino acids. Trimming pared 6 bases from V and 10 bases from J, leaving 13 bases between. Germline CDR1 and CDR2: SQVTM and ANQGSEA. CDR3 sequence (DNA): TGCAGCGTATCCCGCGACAGGGAGCAGTTCTTC. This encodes CSVSRDREQFF.

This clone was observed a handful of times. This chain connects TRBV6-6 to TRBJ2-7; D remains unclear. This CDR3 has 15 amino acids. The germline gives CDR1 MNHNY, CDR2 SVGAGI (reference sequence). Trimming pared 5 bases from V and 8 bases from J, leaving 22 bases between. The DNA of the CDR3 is TGTGCCAGCAGTCGACTCTCCACCCTTGCATCGAAGCAGTACTTC. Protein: CASSRLSTLASKQYF.

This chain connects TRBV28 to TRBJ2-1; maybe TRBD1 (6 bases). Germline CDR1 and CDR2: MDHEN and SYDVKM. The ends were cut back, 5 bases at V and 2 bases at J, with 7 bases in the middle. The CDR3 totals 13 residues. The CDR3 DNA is TGTGCCAGCAGTCCAGGGGCCTACAATGAGCAGTTCTTC. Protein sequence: CASSPGAYNEQFF. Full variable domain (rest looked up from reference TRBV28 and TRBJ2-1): DVKVTQSSRYLVKRTGEKVFLECVQDMDHENMFWYRQDPGLGLRLIYFSYDVKMKEKGDIPEGYSVSREKKERFSLILESASTNQTSMYLCASSPGAYNEQFFGPGTRLTVL.

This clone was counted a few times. CDR3 bases: TGCAGCGTTGAAGCCGGTGCCTATGGCTACACCTTC. Translation: CSVEAGAYGYTF. The J gene is TRBJ1-2, the V gene TRBV29-1; D remains ambiguous. Trimming stripped 1 base from V and 4 bases from J, with 7 bases between. Germline V gives CDR1 SQVTM, CDR2 ANQGSEA. The CDR3 totals 12 residues.

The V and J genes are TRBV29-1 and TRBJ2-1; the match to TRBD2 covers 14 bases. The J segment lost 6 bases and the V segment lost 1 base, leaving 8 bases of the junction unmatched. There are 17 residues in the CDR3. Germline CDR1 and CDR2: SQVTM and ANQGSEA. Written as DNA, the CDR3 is TGCAGCGTTGAAGTTGGACTAGCGGGGGGTTTTACCAATGAGCAGTTCTTC. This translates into CSVEVGLAGGFTNEQFF.

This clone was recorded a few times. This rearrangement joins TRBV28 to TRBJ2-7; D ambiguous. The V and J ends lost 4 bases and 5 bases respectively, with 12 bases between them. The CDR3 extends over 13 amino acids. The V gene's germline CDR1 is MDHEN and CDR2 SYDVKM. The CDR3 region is CASSWTAYDEQYF. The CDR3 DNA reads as TGTGCCAGCAGTTGGACCGCCTACGACGAGCAGTACTTC.

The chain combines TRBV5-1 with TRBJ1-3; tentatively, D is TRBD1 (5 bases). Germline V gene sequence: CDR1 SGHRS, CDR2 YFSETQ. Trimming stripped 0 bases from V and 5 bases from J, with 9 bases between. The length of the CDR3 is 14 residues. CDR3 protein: CASSLEQGRNTIYF. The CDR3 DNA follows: TGCGCCAGCAGCTTGGAGCAGGGCAGAAACACCATATATTTT. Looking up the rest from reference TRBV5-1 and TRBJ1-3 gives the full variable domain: KAGVTQTPRYLIKTRGQQVTLSCSPISGHRSVSWYQQTPGQGLQFLFEYFSETQRNKGNFPGRFSGRQFSNSRSEMNVSTLELGDSALYLCASSLEQGRNTIYFGEGSWLTVV.